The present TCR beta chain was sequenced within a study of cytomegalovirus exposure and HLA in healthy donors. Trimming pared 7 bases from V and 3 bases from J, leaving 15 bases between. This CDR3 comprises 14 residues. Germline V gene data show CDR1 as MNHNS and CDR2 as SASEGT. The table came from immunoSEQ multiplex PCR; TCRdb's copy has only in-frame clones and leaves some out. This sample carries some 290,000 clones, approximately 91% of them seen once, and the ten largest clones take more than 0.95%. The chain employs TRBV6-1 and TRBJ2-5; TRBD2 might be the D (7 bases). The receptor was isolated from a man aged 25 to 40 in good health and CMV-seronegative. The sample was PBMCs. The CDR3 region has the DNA TGTGCCAGCACCCTGGGGGGGCCTAAAGAGACCCAGTACTTC. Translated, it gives CASTLGGPKETQYF.